This note documents a single T cell receptor beta chain sequence. This same CDR3 is encoded by further DNA sequences in the sample. Between the trimmed V and J ends, which lost 2 bases and 5 bases, there was a span of 10 bases. Per germline, CDR1 SGHRS and CDR2 YFSETQ. This CDR3 has 13 residues. This record comes from a study of blood T cell repertoires in COVID-19. Turning to the study itself: COVID-19 samples, acute and convalescent, were from the United States, Italy and Spain.

Assay: immunoSEQ multiplex PCR; the TCRdb copy retains only in-frame clones and omits some. The table includes fewer than 250,000 clones, about 82% detected once. This chain joins TRBV5-1 and TRBJ2-5; tentative D call: TRBD1 (6 bases). This sequence originates from an elderly woman with COVID-19, enrolled during active disease. Sample: peripheral blood. CDR3 DNA sequence: TGCGCCAGCAGCTTAGGGGGTGGCGAGACCCAGTACTTC. Amino acid sequence: CASSLGGGETQYF.